This T cell receptor beta chain was sequenced for a study of cytomegalovirus exposure and HLA in healthy donors (dated by TCRdb to about 2017). Regarding the complete study: An earlier analysis of roughly 500 of the donors reported about 290 Gb of sequence data and 100 million to 140 million unique TCR beta sequences from some 180 million T cells. An early release that covered 500 to 800 HLA-typed donors contained approximately 300 gigabases of sequencing data and 85 million to 100 million unique TCR sequences. The genetic ancestry cluster associated with self-reported Caucasian donors included 70% to 85% of the roughly 400 genotyped donors. The aim of the study was to test whether cataloging public T cell receptors could identify signatures of past pathogen exposure. The study used immunosequencing to profile the T cell repertoires of 666 subjects and linked those repertoires to cytomegalovirus serostatus. Along with the roughly 700-subject first cohort, a separate validation cohort of some 130 different subjects was used. To predict cytomegalovirus infection status, the study combined high-throughput TCR immunosequencing, statistical association of individual TCRs with disease status, and machine learning. To study patterns of TCR occurrence, a later analysis re-analyzed previously published TCR beta repertoires from 600 to 750 donors and added high-resolution HLA genotyping. Rather than drawing on any new phenotypic data, the later analysis identified candidate immune exposures from TCR beta sequences and the way those sequences occurred across donors. In an earlier analysis of 587 of the donors, high-throughput TCR beta sequencing was used to judge whether each TCR beta V gene segment behaved as functional or pseudogenic. Donor age, sex, ethnicity and CMV serostatus were collected together with the repertoire data. A later genetic analysis took genome-wide SNP genotypes for 398 of the 666 donors and used that subset as a discovery cohort. All discovery cohort repertoires had been generated using a single sequencing platform. Both class I and class II loci were covered by HLA typing, at four-digit resolution. Typing coverage varied by locus: roughly 620-640 donors for A, B, C, DRB1 and DQB1; 522 for DQA1; some 610 for DPA1; around 490 for DPB1. Roughly five DR-DQ haplotypes were handled as single units for association and clustering, since linkage in the cohort was strong. Across about 370 genotyped donors of the cohort, an average of approximately 220,000 unique TCR beta nucleotide sequences per donor were sequenced, and 15% to 20% of those sequences were non-productive.

Including the terminal cysteine and phenylalanine, the CDR3 comprises 14 residues. Kept here is only the CDR3 DNA, which spans 42 bases and is read in frame from base 1. CDR1 and CDR2 are drawn from the germline V gene: MDHEN, SYDVKM. V gives up 3 bases and J gives up 7 bases, and the segment between their germline ends measures 15 bases. About this clone itself: Which antigen it targets is not known. One base away there is no much larger clone; base qualities are not given.

The cohort comprised fewer than 750 healthy bone marrow donors. All cohort members were sampled while nominally healthy, although unrecorded immune exposures were likely present. The donor tested CMV seropositive and was one of the 289 seropositive cohort members. A peripheral blood sample was provided by each donor, and peripheral blood mononuclear cells were used for TCR beta sequencing. Genomic DNA was extracted from the blood cell samples with the Qiagen DNeasy Blood Extraction Kit. Study-wide conclusions, independent of this receptor: When HLA alleles, especially DR and DQ, strongly co-occurred, TCR associations were difficult to assign to individual alleles. Because some donors lacked HLA typing at each locus, the association tests relied only on the typed subset. According to the authors, the approach could potentially be generalized to other disease states and immunological phenotypes. In an earlier analysis of over 550 of the donors, most TCR beta V segments were observed in productive rearrangements about 87% or about 30% of the time, broadly matching IMGT annotations. A further reported finding was that TCR beta sequences accurately predicted the HLA-A and HLA-B alleles for most subjects in the first cohort. Roughly uniform sequencing depth across donors was assumed in presence/absence analyses, although this assumption may not hold. According to a later genetic analysis, donors in an Asian-associated ancestry cluster had fewer N-insertions in productive TCRs than the roughly 670-donor mean. In the study, some 160 TCR beta chains were listed as associated with cytomegalovirus. In this cohort, only TCR beta chains were sequenced, and detectable features were limited by the absence of alpha or paired-chain data. Because the 87-base-pair reads could not distinguish some IMGT-functional V segments, including TRBV6-2 and TRBV6-3, those segments were excluded. A cluster of highly shared sequence variants was judged likely to represent a technical artifact of the sequencing pipeline. A later analysis reported that several top co-occurrence clusters appeared linked to parvovirus B19, influenza, CMV and Epstein-Barr virus. The only immune exposure information available for the cohort was CMV serostatus. Most CMV-associated TCR beta chains appeared to be HLA-restricted in a later analysis, and the HLA associations seemed to be driven largely by CMV exposure. An association between a missense DCLRE1C variant and V-gene and J-gene trimming of TCR beta chains was found in a later genetic analysis and replicated in an independent cohort. While some public TCRs were present in many individuals, most TCR sequences turned up only very rarely across donors. In a later analysis, TCR association rates were found to vary across HLA loci, with the most associated TCRs seen for DRB1 alleles and the fewest for HLA-C alleles. A later analysis found that HLA-associated TCR beta chains were more clonally expanded and had lower generation probabilities than equally common non-associated chains. Linkage disequilibrium might explain the correlated functional status among segregating V segments, but an unknown experimental factor could not be excluded. Cytomegalovirus status was reported to be diagnosed by the classifier with high specificity and sensitivity in both the original and validation cohorts. Specific HLA alleles were associated with 16,951 TCR beta sequences at a false discovery rate of 0.05 in a later analysis. About 17 rarely observed V segments, including chromosome 9 orphons, were excluded from the earlier analysis of several hundred of the donors because counts were too low. Three of the identified cytomegalovirus-associated TCR beta chains were confirmed in vitro to be specific for cytomegalovirus antigens.

The library relied on the immunoSEQ multiplex PCR assay. The multiplex PCR relied on a mix of 60 forward primers for TCR Vbeta segments and 13 reverse primers for TCR Jbeta segments. Amplification of the CDR3 region of rearranged TCR beta genes was performed with a multiplex PCR assay on genomic DNA. The amplified TCR beta libraries were sequenced on the Illumina HiSeq System as 87-base-pair reads. The original methods were these. A later analysis counted tens of millions of unique TCR beta chains across the 700 or so repertoires, and approximately 11 million of these chains were shared by at least two donors. Raw reads were error-corrected and collapsed into unique sequences by a nearest-neighbor algorithm in which closely related sequences were merged to remove PCR and sequencing errors. V, D and J gene segments were assigned by aligning CDR3 sequences to IMGT reference sequences. For a sequence to be retained, at least a six-nucleotide match to both a V gene segment and a J gene segment was required. Rearrangements were called productive when the CDR3 lacked stop codons and stayed in frame with V and J; all others were non-productive. Following IMGT convention, CDR3 was defined as the stretch from the second conserved V-encoded cysteine up to the conserved J-encoded phenylalanine. The earlier analysis of approximately 590 of the donors excluded any sequence lacking an unambiguous match to a single V gene segment. An earlier analysis of 587 of the donors called V segments functional above 56.7% productive rearrangements and segregating when the between-donor standard deviation exceeded 5%. A statistical classification framework was built for diagnosing cytomegalovirus status from the catalog of TCR beta chain sequences. A later analysis assigned V and J genes by comparing TCR nucleotide sequences with IMGT/GENE-DB human TR gene sequences. The TCRdist pipeline was used in a later analysis to assign CDR3 sequences and most-parsimonious VDJ recombination scenarios. In a later analysis, each TCR beta chain was defined by its CDR3 amino acid sequence together with its V-gene family, and reads lacking a unique V-gene family were excluded. A later analysis removed nearly 600 highly shared, low-generation-probability nucleotide sequences to deal with suspected cross-contamination and a sequencing artifact. In a later analysis, a clonal expansion index was calculated for each public chain from normalized within-repertoire ranks of inferred template counts. A later analysis computed generation probabilities with a VDJ recombination model fitted to out-of-frame rearrangements, and checked the results against IGoR. In a later analysis, hypergeometric tests were used to score TCR-TCR, TCR-HLA and TCR-CMV co-occurrence, with a repertoire-size bias correction applied to TCR pairs. False discovery rates were estimated in a later analysis by permuting HLA or CMV assignments 20 times. A later analysis grouped co-occurring TCRs with DBSCAN, adding TCRdist sequence similarity when clustering within HLA-allele-positive subsets. For co-occurrence clustering, repertoires with fewer than 30,000 or more than 120,000 public chains were excluded, along with four or five repertoires with anomalous nucleotide sharing. The clones in this table, taken by TCRdb from immuneACCESS, are in-frame only. Not every clone is retained; where verified, under half of the shortfall comes from an unresolved V gene, and the cause of the rest is unknown. V, J and clone size were drawn from that table, and D and trimming were deduced from the DNA. This sample gives about 190,000 clones in total; roughly 73% of them show up just once. The top ten hold approximately 2% of the sample.

The V gene is TRBV28 and the J gene is TRBJ1-2; there is no confident call for the D gene. This TCR was recovered from a woman in her twenties or thirties in good health and CMV-seropositive. Sequencing was carried out using PBMCs. CDR3 reads: CASSFFLGGGGYTF. In nucleotide form, the sequence is TGTGCCAGCAGTTTTTTTCTGGGAGGTGGTGGCTACACCTTC.